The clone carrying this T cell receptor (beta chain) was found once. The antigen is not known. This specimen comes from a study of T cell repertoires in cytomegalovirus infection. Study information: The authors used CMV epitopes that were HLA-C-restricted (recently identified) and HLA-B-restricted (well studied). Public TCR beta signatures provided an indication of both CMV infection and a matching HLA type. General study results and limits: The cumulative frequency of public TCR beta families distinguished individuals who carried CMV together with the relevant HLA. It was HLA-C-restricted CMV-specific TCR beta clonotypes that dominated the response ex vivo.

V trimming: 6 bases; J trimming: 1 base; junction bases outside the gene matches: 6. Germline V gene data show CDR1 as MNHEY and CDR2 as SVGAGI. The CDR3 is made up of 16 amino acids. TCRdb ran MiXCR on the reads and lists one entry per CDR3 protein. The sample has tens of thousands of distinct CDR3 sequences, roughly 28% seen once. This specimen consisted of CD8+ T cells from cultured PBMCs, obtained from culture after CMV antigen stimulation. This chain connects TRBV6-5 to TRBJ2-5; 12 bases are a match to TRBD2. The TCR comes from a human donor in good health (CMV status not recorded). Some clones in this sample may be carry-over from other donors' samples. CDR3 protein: CASRSRLAGAQETQYF. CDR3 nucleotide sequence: TGTGCCAGCAGATCGCGACTAGCGGGGGCCCAAGAGACCCAGTACTTC.